Following are 25 T cell receptor beta chains from one sample sequenced in a study of metastatic and nonmetastatic thyroid tumors. There were no patients who had received any treatment before thyroid surgery. MiXCR was used by TCRdb to re-call the PCR reads. The data show around 23,000 clones, roughly 27% seen once. The sequenced material came from tumor tissue. The receptors derive from a male donor with papillary thyroid cancer or a benign thyroid nodule (not recorded which). Some clones in this sample may be carry-over from other donors' samples.

This clone was found many times. Other DNA sequences in this specimen translate into the identical CDR3. V and J are TRBV5-1 and TRBJ2-7; D assignment may be TRBD1 or TRBD2 (5 bases each). With 0 bases removed from V and 0 bases from J, the gap between germline ends came to 13 bases. Germline CDR1 is SGHRS and CDR2 is YFSETQ. This CDR3 is 16 amino acids long. The CDR3 coding sequence is TGCGCCAGCAGCTTGGCCGGGACGGGGAGCTCCTACGAGCAGTACTTC. Amino acid sequence: CASSLAGTGSSYEQYF.

The V gene is TRBV9, the J gene TRBJ1-1; D uncertain. The germline V gene encodes CDR1 SGDLS and CDR2 YYNGEE. V gave up 3 bases and J gave up 4 bases, with 16 bases separating them. This CDR3 is built from 15 residues. The CDR3 here is CASSDDLCSGTEAFF. The CDR3 DNA sequence: TGTGCCAGCAGCGACGATTTATGTTCGGGCACTGAAGCTTTCTTT. Full variable domain (outside the CDR3, taken from reference TRBV9 and TRBJ1-1): DSGVTQTPKHLITATGQRVTLRCSPRSGDLSVYWYQQSLDQGLQFLIQYYNGEERAKGNILERFSAQQFPDLHSELNLSSLELGDSALYFCASSDDLCSGTEAFFGQGTRLTVV.

This clone was seen only a few times. This sequence joins TRBV19 and TRBJ2-7; TRBD2 is a possible D gene (6 bases). CDR3 length: 15 residues. Trimming took off 5 bases at V and 0 bases at J, with 14 bases between the two ends. CDR1 and CDR2 from the germline V gene are LNHDA and SQIVND (reference sequence). CDR3 protein: CASSSETGLSYEQYF. CDR3 nucleotides: TGTGCCAGTAGTTCGGAGACGGGACTCTCCTACGAGCAGTACTTC. Filled out from reference TRBV19 and TRBJ2-7, the complete variable domain reads DGGITQSPKYLFRKEGQNVTLSCEQNLNHDAMYWYRQDPGQGLRLIYYSQIVNDFQKGDIAEGYSVSREKKESFPLTVTSAQKNPTAFYLCASSSETGLSYEQYFGPGTRLTVT.

This clone is medium-sized. The chain employs TRBV7-2 and TRBJ2-3; 8 nucleotides line up with TRBD1. CDR3 size: 15 residues. Per the germline V gene, CDR1 is SGHTA and CDR2 is FQGNSA. V was clipped by 4 bases and J by 0 bases; unmatched bases: 3. The CDR3 DNA is TGTGCCAGCAGCTACAGGACAGGGAGCACAGATACGCAGTATTTT. It translates to CASSYRTGSTDTQYF.

The rearrangement uses TRBV6-1 and TRBJ2-7, with D unresolved. Germline V gives CDR1 MNHNS, CDR2 SASEGT. The CDR3 is made up of 15 amino acids. This CDR3 reads CANSVSGLSTYEQYV. In DNA, the CDR3 is TGTGCCAACAGTGTCTCAGGTCTATCCACCTACGAGCAGTACGTC.

This clone has ten or more counts. The sample holds other DNA sequences that translate to the same CDR3. The chain combines TRBV6-1 with TRBJ1-4; D is perhaps TRBD1 (6 bases). V was pared by 6 bases and J by 6 bases, with 14 bases between. CDR3 size: 14 residues. The germline gives CDR1 MNHNS, CDR2 SASEGT. CDR3 sequence: CASRQGGGDEKLFF. CDR3 sequence (DNA): TGTGCCAGCAGGCAAGGGGGAGGGGATGAAAAACTGTTTTTT.

The chain recombines TRBV3-1 with TRBJ2-7; D remains ambiguous. Germline-derived CDR1 and CDR2 are LGHDT and YNNKEL (reference sequence). V was pared by 10 bases and J by 3 bases, with 16 bases between. The CDR3 sequence is 13 residues long. CDR3 sequence: CATAWAPLYEQYF. CDR3 sequence (DNA): TGTGCCACAGCTTGGGCACCCCTCTACGAGCAGTACTTC.

This chain uses TRBV20-1 with TRBJ2-7; tentative D call: TRBD2 (6 bases). Per germline, CDR1 DFQATT and CDR2 SNEGSKA (reference sequence). This CDR3 contains 12 residues. CDR3 amino acids: CSARLDSYEQYF. The CDR3 DNA reads TGCAGCGCACGACTAGACTCCTACGAGCAGTACTTC.

The chain has TRBV7-2 and TRBJ2-1; no firm D call. The CDR3 sequence is 17 residues long. Germline V gene sequence: CDR1 SGHTA, CDR2 FQGNSA. Between the trimmed V and J ends, which lost 2 bases and 7 bases, there was a span of 21 bases. CDR3 region: CASSLSSSAHLGNEQFF. The CDR3, as DNA: TGTGCCAGCAGCTTATCGTCCAGCGCCCACCTAGGGAATGAGCAGTTCTTC.

This chain links TRBV7-9 with TRBJ1-3, with 11 nucleotides matching TRBD1. Germline values: CDR1 SEHNR, CDR2 FQNEAQ (reference sequence). Trimming took 11 bases from V and 7 from J; bases not matched to a gene: 10. There are 14 residues in the CDR3. The CDR3 is CASRTGGAINTIYF. The CDR3 nucleotides are TGTGCCTCGAGGACAGGGGGCGCTATCAACACCATATATTTT. Together with reference TRBV7-9 and TRBJ1-3, the CDR3 gives the full variable domain: DTGVSQNPRHKITKRGQNVTFRCDPISEHNRLYWYRQTLGQGPEFLTYFQNEAQLEKSRLLSDRFSAERPKGSFSTLEIQRTEQGDSAMYLCASRTGGAINTIYFGEGSWLTVV.

This clone was detected many times. This chain uses TRBV19 with TRBJ2-7; D is ambiguous. Germline CDR1 is LNHDA and CDR2 is SQIVND (reference sequence). This CDR3 has 13 amino acids. V was cut by 5 bases and J by 1 base, with 9 bases left in between. The CDR3 DNA reads as TGTGCCAGTAGTTTACGGACGTCCTACGAGCAGTACTTC. Protein sequence: CASSLRTSYEQYF.

In its sample, this clone was seen a few times. V is TRBV28 and J is TRBJ1-1; D call uncertain. Germline V CDR1 and CDR2: MDHEN, SYDVKM. This CDR3 is 17 amino acids long. V was trimmed by 3 bases and J by 0 bases, leaving 17 bases between them. The CDR3 is CASSFHREGGMNTEAFF. As DNA, the CDR3 is TGTGCCAGCAGTTTTCATCGGGAAGGAGGCATGAACACTGAAGCTTTCTTT.

By sample share, this clone is medium-sized. CDR3 region: CASSIGGGNSPLHF. The DNA of the CDR3 is TGTGCCAGCAGCATTGGGGGGGGGAATTCACCCCTCCACTTT. The gene calls are TRBV27 and TRBJ1-6; perhaps TRBD1 as D (5 bases). V was shortened by 6 bases and J by 7 bases, with 13 bases between the two germline ends. CDR3 length: 14 amino acids. Germline V gene lookup returns CDR1 MNHEY and CDR2 SMNVEV (reference sequence).

This clone was detected ten times or more. V and J are TRBV3-1 and TRBJ2-1; D not resolved. Germline lookup yields CDR1 LGHDT and CDR2 YNNKEL (reference sequence). Trimming took 0 bases from V and 3 from J, leaving 9 bases between them. The CDR3 extends over 15 amino acids. The CDR3 nucleotides read TGTGCCAGCAGCCAAGATGGGTCGTACTACAATGAGCAGTTCTTC. Encoded protein: CASSQDGSYYNEQFF.

This clone is medium-sized (0.01 to 0.1%) in the sample. This sequence joins TRBV11-2 and TRBJ2-1; TRBD1 matches at 9 bases. V was clipped by 0 bases and J by 7 bases; unmatched bases: 10. CDR1 is SGHAT and CDR2 is FQNNGV in the germline V gene. The CDR3 is 17 residues long. The CDR3 here is CASSLDTTGGIWNEQFF. Written as DNA, the CDR3 is TGTGCCAGCAGCTTAGATACAACAGGGGGCATCTGGAATGAGCAGTTCTTC.

The rearrangement joins TRBV5-1 to TRBJ2-7; no firm D call. CDR3 size: 14 residues. Germline V gene data show CDR1 as SGHRS and CDR2 as YFSETQ. Trimming shortened V by 2 bases and J by 0 bases, and 9 bases separated the two germline ends. The CDR3 nucleotides read TGCGCCAGCAGCTTTTACCCGGACTCCTACGAGCAGTACTTC. It yields the protein CASSFYPDSYEQYF.

CDR3 amino acids: CASSFRELNYGYTF. The DNA for the CDR3 is TGCGCCAGCAGCTTCCGGGAACTCAACTATGGCTACACCTTC. This chain uses TRBV5-1 with TRBJ1-2; D ambiguous. This CDR3 is 14 amino acids long. V lost 2 bases to trimming and J lost 2 bases, with 10 bases between them. CDR1 and CDR2 (germline): SGHRS, YFSETQ.

The DNA of the CDR3 is TGTGCCACCAGCAGAGGGGGGGGAGGGAAGGGCACAGATACGCAGTATTTT. Translation gives CATSRGGGGKGTDTQYF. The chain recombines TRBV15 with TRBJ2-3; TRBD2 agrees at 7 bases. The V gene's germline CDR1 is LNHNV and CDR2 YYDKDF (reference sequence). J gave up 1 base and V 1 base, and 8 bases lay outside the gene matches. CDR3 length equals 17 residues. Filled out from reference TRBV15 and TRBJ2-3, the complete variable domain reads DAMVIQNPRYQVTQFGKPVTLSCSQTLNHNVMYWYQQKSSQAPKLLFHYYDKDFNNEADTPDNFQSRRPNTSFCFLDIRSPGLGDTAMYLCATSRGGGGKGTDTQYFGPGTRLTVL.

The CDR3, as DNA: TGTGCCACCAGCAGAGATACGCTAGCGGGAGCTGGAACAGATACGCAGTATTTT. This codes for CATSRDTLAGAGTDTQYF. V and J are TRBV15 and TRBJ2-3, with 10 positions matching TRBD2. This CDR3 is built from 18 residues. The ends lost 0 bases at V and 3 bases at J; junction bases unmatched: 9. Germline CDR1 LNHNV, CDR2 YYDKDF (reference sequence).

By its share, this clone is medium-sized. The rearrangement uses TRBV25-1 and TRBJ2-7; 7 nucleotides line up with TRBD1. The germline CDR1 and CDR2 sequences are MGHDK and SYGVNS. The V gene end was trimmed by 2 bases and the J gene end by 0 bases; junction bases not matched to a gene: 4. This CDR3 has 15 amino acids. The CDR3 DNA follows: TGTGCCAGCAGTGAAGGGACAGTGAGCTCCTACGAGCAGTACTTC. Its protein is CASSEGTVSSYEQYF.

The table lists this clone with a few counts. The J gene is TRBJ1-2, the V gene TRBV6-1; tentative D call: TRBD1 (6 bases). CDR3 length: 13 amino acids. Between the trimmed V and J ends, which lost 7 bases and 7 bases, there was a span of 16 bases. CDR1 and CDR2 (germline): MNHNS, SASEGT. The CDR3 loop reads CASNDRGLFGYTF. CDR3 in DNA: TGTGCCAGCAATGACCGGGGGCTGTTTGGCTACACCTTC.

The chain is built from TRBV12-3 or TRBV12-4 and TRBJ2-7; D is perhaps TRBD2 (6 bases). CDR3 length equals 12 residues. CDR3 sequence (DNA): TGTTCAAGCAGACTAGGTCCCTACGAGCAGTACTTC. Its translation is CSSRLGPYEQYF.

A word on this clone: The sample contains more than one DNA sequence encoding this CDR3. The CDR3 spells CASSRWGQENTDTQYF. The CDR3 DNA sequence: TGTGCCAGCTCCCGATGGGGTCAGGAGAACACAGATACGCAGTATTTT. The chain is built from TRBV28 and TRBJ2-3; D unclear. The germline V and J ends were trimmed by 8 bases and 2 bases, with 20 bases remaining between them. The CDR3 is 16 amino acids. The V gene's germline CDR1 is MDHEN and CDR2 SYDVKM.

The V call is TRBV3-1, the J call TRBJ1-2; D unresolved. Per germline, CDR1 LGHDT and CDR2 YNNKEL (reference sequence). The CDR3 extends over 17 amino acids. Trimming stripped 3 bases from V and 2 bases from J, with 19 bases between. The CDR3 DNA reads as TGTGCCAGCAGCCACAGATTTACGTCGGATGTAAACTATGGCTACACCTTC. It yields the protein CASSHRFTSDVNYGYTF.

This clone was observed a handful of times. The chain uses TRBV6-5 and TRBJ2-2; maybe TRBD1 (6 bases). Trimming removed 2 bases from V and 11 bases from J, with 12 bases in between. Germline loops: CDR1 MNHEY, CDR2 SVGAGI. The length of the CDR3 is 13 residues. In DNA, the CDR3 is TGTGCCAGCAGTTACGGGGACACCTGTGAGCTGTTTTTT. Translating it yields CASSYGDTCELFF.